The 19 T cell receptor beta chains presented below share a single source sample, sequenced in a study of radiation and T cells in renal cell carcinoma. Time point in this sample: blood 4 weeks post-SBRT, at nephrectomy. Stated treatment: 15 Gy SBRT to primary tumor, nephrectomy 4 weeks later. Produced via immunoSEQ multiplex PCR; TCRdb's table is partial and in-frame only. The sample holds roughly 170,000 clones, about 87% seen once. The material was blood, obtained from a patient whose treatment included radiotherapy and nephrectomy. These receptor sequences come from a woman in her forties or fifties with renal cell carcinoma.

This clone was counted a single time. The chain employs TRBV12-5 and TRBJ2-7, with 12 bases lining up with TRBD1. The CDR3 runs to 16 residues. The germline V gene encodes CDR1 LGHNT and CDR2 FRNRAP. Losses at the gene ends were 4 bases for V and 0 bases for J; bases not matched to a gene: 4. CDR3 coding DNA: TGTGCTAGTGGTTACTGGGACAGGGGGCTCTCCTACGAGCAGTACTTC. Its translation is CASGYWDRGLSYEQYF.

This clone was seen once. CDR3 sequence reads: CASSIRGRIDYEQYF. The CDR3 region has the DNA TGTGCCAGTAGTATCCGAGGGCGTATCGACTACGAGCAGTACTTC. The rearrangement joins TRBV19 to TRBJ2-7, with a weak D call TRBD2 (5 bases). V lost 3 bases and J lost 3, with 15 bases in between. Germline values: CDR1 LNHDA, CDR2 SQIVND (reference sequence). The CDR3 has 15 residues.

DNA of the CDR3: TGTGCCAGCAGTTTAGGTGAACGCAATCAGCCCCAGCATTTT. It encodes CASSLGERNQPQHF. J is TRBJ1-5 and V is TRBV28; D not certain. This CDR3 has 14 amino acids. The germline CDR1 and CDR2 sequences are MDHEN and SYDVKM. Trimming cost V 2 bases and J 2 bases, with 7 bases left between them.

V is TRBV7-3 and J is TRBJ2-5; D is perhaps TRBD2 (5 bases). Germline CDR1 is SGHTA and CDR2 is FQGTGA. The CDR3 runs to 13 residues. The germline V and J ends were trimmed by 5 bases and 5 bases, with 12 bases remaining between them. This CDR3 is CASSNSRGETQYF. The CDR3 DNA reads as TGTGCCAGCAGCAACAGCCGAGGGGAGACCCAGTACTTC.

V and J are TRBV25-1 and TRBJ1-2, with a weak D call TRBD1 (5 bases). The CDR3 runs to 14 residues. V was cut by 5 bases and J by 4 bases, with 14 bases left in between. CDR1 and CDR2 (germline): MGHDK, SYGVNS. The CDR3 DNA reads TGTGCCAGCAGTCCAGGGCAGATACGCTATGGCTACACCTTC. Translation gives CASSPGQIRYGYTF.

The rearrangement joins TRBV6-5 to TRBJ2-7; weak D call: TRBD1 (6 bases). Germline V gives CDR1 MNHEY, CDR2 SVGAGI. The V end lost 4 bases, the J end lost 4 bases, and 14 bases lay between the germline ends. The CDR3 has 14 residues. The CDR3 protein is CASSSPGTPYEQYF. The CDR3 region has the DNA TGTGCCAGCAGTTCCCCCGGGACACCGTACGAGCAGTACTTC.

The V and J genes are TRBV29-1 and TRBJ1-4; no clear D. CDR1 SQVTM and CDR2 ANQGSEA come from the germline V gene. This CDR3 has 13 residues. V was pared by 4 bases and J by 5 bases, with 11 bases between. As DNA, the CDR3 is TGCAGCGTTGCGCGGAGCCCCAATGAAAAACTGTTTTTT. As protein: CSVARSPNEKLFF.

This clone has just a few counts. The chain couples TRBV7-2 to TRBJ2-1; D is possibly TRBD1 or TRBD2 (6 bases each). In germline, CDR1 is SGHTA, CDR2 FQGNSA. The ends were cut back, 7 bases at V and 7 bases at J, with 20 bases in the middle. CDR3 size: 15 residues. The CDR3, as DNA: TGTGCCAGCACCCTCCTCAGGGGCGGGGCTAATGAGCAGTTCTTC. Translating it yields CASTLLRGGANEQFF.

J is TRBJ2-1 and V is TRBV10-2, with 10 bases aligning to TRBD2. CDR3 length equals 21 residues. Germline assignment: CDR1 WSHSY and CDR2 SAAADI. V trimming: 2 bases; J trimming: 0 bases; junction bases outside the gene matches: 16. CDR3 in amino acids: CASSEPLRVLAGASSYNEQFF. The CDR3, as DNA: TGCGCCAGCAGTGAGCCCCTTAGGGTCCTAGCGGGGGCCAGCTCCTACAATGAGCAGTTCTTC.

V gene TRBV12-5 combines with J gene TRBJ1-2; 12 bases agree with TRBD1. CDR1 is LGHNT, CDR2 FRNRAP, per germline. This CDR3 has 14 residues. With 6 bases clipped from V and 4 bases from J, the junction kept 3 bases outside the gene matches. The CDR3 DNA is TGTGCTAGTGGAGGGACAGGGGGCGGCTATGGCTACACCTTC. Its protein product is CASGGTGGGYGYTF.

The V call is TRBV9, the J call TRBJ1-4, with 10 bases aligning to TRBD1. The V and J ends lost 4 bases and 5 bases, in that order; junction bases with no gene match: 8. Germline loops: CDR1 SGDLS, CDR2 YYNGEE. The CDR3 loop spans 16 amino acids. The CDR3 DNA is TGTGCCAGCAGCCTCCGCGGGACAGGGGTAAATGAAAAACTGTTTTTT. This sequence encodes CASSLRGTGVNEKLFF. Supplemented by reference TRBV9 and TRBJ1-4, the full variable domain reads DSGVTQTPKHLITATGQRVTLRCSPRSGDLSVYWYQQSLDQGLQFLIQYYNGEERAKGNILERFSAQQFPDLHSELNLSSLELGDSALYFCASSLRGTGVNEKLFFGSGTQLSVL.

The chain couples TRBV11-1 to TRBJ2-2; the D is unclear. This CDR3 is built from 15 residues. V lost 1 base to trimming and J lost 5 bases, with 11 bases between them. The germline gives CDR1 SGHAT, CDR2 FQDESV (reference sequence). The CDR3 loop reads CASSLGFQATGELFF. The CDR3 DNA is TGTGCCAGCAGCTTAGGGTTTCAGGCAACCGGGGAGCTGTTTTTT.

This chain uses TRBV11-1 with TRBJ2-7; D might be TRBD2 (6 bases). The V gene's germline CDR1 is SGHAT and CDR2 FQDESV (reference sequence). V lost 5 bases and J 6 bases, leaving 20 bases between the germline ends. The CDR3 loop spans 15 amino acids. The CDR3 here is CASSPSLGTSTEQYF. For the CDR3, the DNA is TGTGCCAGCAGCCCTTCATTGGGGACTTCTACCGAGCAGTACTTC.

Comments on this clone: One junction end does not reproduce the germline sequence, and a read error may be involved. The chain is built from TRBV7-7 and TRBJ2-5, with 8 bases matching TRBD2. The CDR3 has 13 residues. Germline CDR1 is SSHAT and CDR2 is FNYEAQ (reference sequence). Written as DNA, the CDR3 is TGTGCTAGCAGCGGGGGCCTACAAGAGACCCAGTACTTC. This translates into CASSGGLQETQYF.

The chain carries TRBV7-9 and TRBJ2-7, with D unresolved. Looked up from germline, CDR1 is SEHNR and CDR2 is FQNEAQ (reference sequence). This CDR3 spans 12 amino acids. The V end was cut by 1 base, the J end by 7 bases, with 8 bases between. In DNA form, the CDR3 reads TGTGCCAGCAGCTTAGTCCCCTCGGAGCAGTACTTC. Protein: CASSLVPSEQYF.

This clone appeared once. V gene TRBV5-1 combines with J gene TRBJ2-5; D is undetermined. Germline lookup yields CDR1 SGHRS and CDR2 YFSETQ. The ends were cut back, 0 bases at V and 5 bases at J, with 11 bases in the middle. The CDR3 extends over 14 amino acids. CDR3 loop: CASSLGSYGETQYF. As DNA, the CDR3 is TGCGCCAGCAGCTTGGGATCTTATGGGGAGACCCAGTACTTC. The full variable domain, completed using reference TRBV5-1 and TRBJ2-5, is KAGVTQTPRYLIKTRGQQVTLSCSPISGHRSVSWYQQTPGQGLQFLFEYFSETQRNKGNFPGRFSGRQFSNSRSEMNVSTLELGDSALYLCASSLGSYGETQYFGPGTRLLVL.

The chain employs TRBV19 and TRBJ1-2, with 7 bases identical to TRBD1. CDR1 LNHDA and CDR2 SQIVND come from the germline V gene (reference sequence). This CDR3 contains 15 residues. J gave up 0 bases and V 7 bases, and 8 bases lay outside the gene matches. The CDR3 region is CASITHDRANYGYTF. DNA of the CDR3: TGTGCCAGTATCACACACGACAGGGCTAACTATGGCTACACCTTC.

The sample holds one count of this clone. The gene calls are TRBV9 and TRBJ1-2; TRBD1 agrees at 10 bases. The CDR3 consists of 16 residues. V shed 3 bases and J 4 bases; nucleotides not matched to a gene: 9. Germline CDR1 SGDLS, CDR2 YYNGEE. CDR3: CASSALPGQGTYGYTF. CDR3 DNA sequence: TGTGCCAGCAGCGCACTACCGGGACAGGGGACCTATGGCTACACCTTC.

This chain links TRBV27 with TRBJ1-1; the match to TRBD1 covers 7 bases. This CDR3 has 15 residues. Per the germline V gene, CDR1 is MNHEY and CDR2 is SMNVEV (reference sequence). J lost 0 bases, V lost 4 bases, and 5 bases had no gene match. In nucleotides, the CDR3 is TGTGCCAGCAGTTCGACAGGGAGCATGAACACTGAAGCTTTCTTT. It encodes CASSSTGSMNTEAFF.